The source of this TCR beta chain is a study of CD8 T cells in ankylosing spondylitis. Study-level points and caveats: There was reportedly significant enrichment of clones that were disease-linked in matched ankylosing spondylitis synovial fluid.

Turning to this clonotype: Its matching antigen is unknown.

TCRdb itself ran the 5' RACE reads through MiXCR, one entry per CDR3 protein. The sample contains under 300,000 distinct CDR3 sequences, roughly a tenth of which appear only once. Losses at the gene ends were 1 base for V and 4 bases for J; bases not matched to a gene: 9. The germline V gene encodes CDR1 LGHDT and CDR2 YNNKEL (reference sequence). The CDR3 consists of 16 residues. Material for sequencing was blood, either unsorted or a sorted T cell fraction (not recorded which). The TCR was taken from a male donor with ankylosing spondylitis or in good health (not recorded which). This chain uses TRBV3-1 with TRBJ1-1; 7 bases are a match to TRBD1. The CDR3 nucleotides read TGTGCCAGCAGCCAAGGCTGGACAGGTACGGGCACTGAAGCTTTCTTT. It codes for CASSQGWTGTGTEAFF.